What follows is one T cell receptor beta chain and its context. The antigen remains undetermined. This entry is derived from a study of memory CD4+ T cells and cytomegalovirus serostatus. TCRdb's table, derived via immunoSEQ multiplex PCR, lists solely in-frame clones and lacks some. The sample lists 50,000 or so clones, around four fifths seen once, with roughly 1.2% in the top ten. The sort gate was single viable CD3+CD4+CD8-CD45RO+ cells for memory CD4+ T cells. Serum IgG to CMV pp150, pp28, p38 and p52 defined serostatus. Study conclusions and caveats: A US-trained random forest predicted CMV serostatus with median AUC roughly 0.9. Each of some 67 CMV-associated TCRbeta sequences occurred in one to five individuals.

With 3 bases removed from V and 5 bases from J, the gap between germline ends came to 12 bases. This CDR3 region has 14 residues. Looked up from germline, CDR1 is LNHDA and CDR2 is SQIVND (reference sequence). Sequenced sample: memory CD4+ T cells from blood. This receptor was identified in an adult in good health and CMV-seropositive. The chain recombines TRBV19 with TRBJ2-3; a weak D match, TRBD1 (6 bases). The CDR3 nucleotides are TGTGCCAGTAGTATGGTCAGGGGATTAGATACGCAGTATTTT. Translating gives CASSMVRGLDTQYF.